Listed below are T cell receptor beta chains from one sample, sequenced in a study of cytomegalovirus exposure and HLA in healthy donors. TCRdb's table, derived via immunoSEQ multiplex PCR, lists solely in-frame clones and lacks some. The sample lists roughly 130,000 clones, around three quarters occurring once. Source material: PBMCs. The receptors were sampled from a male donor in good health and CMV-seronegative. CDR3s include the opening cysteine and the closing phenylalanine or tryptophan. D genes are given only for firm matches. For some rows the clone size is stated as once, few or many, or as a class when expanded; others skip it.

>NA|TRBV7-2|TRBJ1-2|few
TGTGCCAGCAGCTACAGGGTCGCTAACTATGGCTACACCTTC
CASSYRVANYGYTF
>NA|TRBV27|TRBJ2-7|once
TGTGCCAGCAACCCCTACAGTGGTCCAGGGAAGTCCTACGAGCAGTACTTC
CASNPYSGPGKSYEQYF
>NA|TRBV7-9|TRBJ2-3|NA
TGTTCCAGCAGCTTTGACAGTGTGGGGCGAGATACGCAGTATTTT
CSSSFDSVGRDTQYF
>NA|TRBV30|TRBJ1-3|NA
TGTGCCTGGGCGGTGGGAGGGGACGGAAACACCATATATTTT
CAWAVGGDGNTIYF
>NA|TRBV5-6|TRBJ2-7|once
TGTGCCAGCAGCAATAGAGGCGAGCAGTACTTC
CASSNRGEQYF
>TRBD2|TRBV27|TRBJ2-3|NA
TGTGCCAGCAGTTTAAACTCGATAGCGGGAGTCGTTGCAGATACGCAGTATTTT
CASSLNSIAGVVADTQYF
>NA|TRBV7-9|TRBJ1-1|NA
TGTGCCAGCAGCGAACAGAGGGATGAAGCTTTCTTT
CASSEQRDEAFF
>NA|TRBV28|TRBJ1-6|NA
TGTGCCAGCAGCGACAGGCCCAATTCACCCCTCCACTTT
CASSDRPNSPLHF
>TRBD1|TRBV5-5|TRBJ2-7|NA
TGTGCCAGCAGCCCGACGGACAGGGGGACCCTCTACGAGCAGTACTTC
CASSPTDRGTLYEQYF
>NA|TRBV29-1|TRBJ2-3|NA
TGCACCATACTCGTCGGGGGGCTCACAGATACGCAGTATTTT
CTILVGGLTDTQYF
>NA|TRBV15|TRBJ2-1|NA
TGTGCCACCAGCAGAGTTAAGTCCGGTGAGCAGTTCTTC
CATSRVKSGEQFF
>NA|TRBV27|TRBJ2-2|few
TGTGCCAGCAGTTTATACGGGGGTTCGAACACCGGGGAGCTGTTTTTT
CASSLYGGSNTGELFF
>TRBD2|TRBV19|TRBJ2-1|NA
TGTGCCAGTAGTGCCTCCGGGAGGCGTGAGCAGTTCTTC
CASSASGRREQFF
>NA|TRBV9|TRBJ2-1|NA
TGTGCCAGCAGCGTAGAGCTCCTAGCGACGGTCTACAATGAGCAGTTCTTC
CASSVELLATVYNEQFF
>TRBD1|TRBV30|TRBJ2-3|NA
TGTGCCTCGTGGGGACAGGGCTTTAGCACAGATACGCAGTATTTT
CASWGQGFSTDTQYF
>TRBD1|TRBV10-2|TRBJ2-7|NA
TGCGCCAGCAGTGGTCTGACAGGGGGGCAGTCCTACGAGCAGTACTTC
CASSGLTGGQSYEQYF